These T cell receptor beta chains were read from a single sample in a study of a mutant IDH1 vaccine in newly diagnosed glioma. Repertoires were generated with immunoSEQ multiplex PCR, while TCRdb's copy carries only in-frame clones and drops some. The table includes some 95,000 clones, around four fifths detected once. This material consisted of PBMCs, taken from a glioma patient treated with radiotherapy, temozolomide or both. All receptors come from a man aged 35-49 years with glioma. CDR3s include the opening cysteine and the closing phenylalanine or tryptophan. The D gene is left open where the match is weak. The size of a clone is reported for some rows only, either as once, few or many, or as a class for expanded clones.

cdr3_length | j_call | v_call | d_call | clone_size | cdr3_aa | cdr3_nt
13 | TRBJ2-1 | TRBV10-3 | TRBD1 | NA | CAISRDRVNEQFF | TGTGCCATCAGCCGGGACAGGGTAAATGAGCAGTTCTTC
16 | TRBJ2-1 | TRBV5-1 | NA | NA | CASSMGDAGLGNEQFF | TGCGCCAGCAGTATGGGGGACGCGGGACTGGGCAATGAGCAGTTCTTC
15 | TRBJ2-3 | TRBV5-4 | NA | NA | CASSLEAGLTDTQYF | TGTGCCAGCAGCTTGGAGGCGGGACTCACAGATACGCAGTATTTT
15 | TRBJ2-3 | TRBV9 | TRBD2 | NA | CASSVAQREGITQYF | TGTGCCAGCAGCGTAGCCCAGCGGGAGGGCATTACGCAGTATTTT
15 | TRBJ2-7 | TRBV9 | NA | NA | CASSSSGASPGEQYF | TGTGCCAGCAGCTCGTCCGGGGCATCACCCGGTGAGCAGTACTTC
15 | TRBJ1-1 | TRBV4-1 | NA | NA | CASSQGGRGRTEAFF | TGCGCCAGCAGCCAAGGCGGCAGGGGTAGGACTGAAGCTTTCTTT
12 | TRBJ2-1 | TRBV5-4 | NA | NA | CASSPDTNEQFF | TGTGCCAGCAGCCCCGACACCAATGAGCAGTTCTTC
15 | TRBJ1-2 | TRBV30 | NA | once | CAWEKSTVLDYGYTF | TGTGCCTGGGAAAAATCGACAGTGCTGGACTATGGCTACACCTTC
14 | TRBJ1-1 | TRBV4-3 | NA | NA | CASTPAGANTEAFF | TGCGCCAGCACGCCGGCAGGGGCGAACACTGAAGCTTTCTTT
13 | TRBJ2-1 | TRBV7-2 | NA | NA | CASSIGTFDEQFF | TGTGCCAGCAGCATAGGGACTTTCGATGAGCAGTTCTTC
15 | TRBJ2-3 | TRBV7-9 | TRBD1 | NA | CASSPRGTGTDTQYF | TGTGCCAGCAGCCCCCGAGGGACAGGCACAGATACGCAGTATTTT
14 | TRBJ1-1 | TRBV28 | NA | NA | CASRANHGNTEAFF | TGTGCCAGCAGGGCCAACCATGGAAACACTGAAGCTTTCTTT
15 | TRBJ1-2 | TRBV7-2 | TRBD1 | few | CASSHPTGRHYGYTF | TGTGCCAGCAGCCACCCGACAGGGAGGCACTATGGCTACACCTTC
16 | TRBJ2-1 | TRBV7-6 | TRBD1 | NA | CASSLGGQNARNEQFF | TGTGCCAGCAGCTTAGGGGGACAGAACGCACGCAATGAGCAGTTCTTC
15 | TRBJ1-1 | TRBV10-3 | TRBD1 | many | CAISEPGQGGPEAFF | TGTGCCATCAGTGAGCCGGGACAGGGGGGCCCTGAAGCTTTCTTT
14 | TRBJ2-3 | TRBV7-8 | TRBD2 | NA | CASSPSGGAFTQYF | TGTGCCAGCAGCCCTAGCGGGGGGGCCTTTACGCAGTATTTT
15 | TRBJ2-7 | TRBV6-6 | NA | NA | CASRYLESASYEQYF | TGTGCCAGCAGGTACCTAGAGTCCGCGTCCTACGAGCAGTACTTC
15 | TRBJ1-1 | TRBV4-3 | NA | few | CASSQEAGRGTEAFF | TGCGCCAGCAGCCAAGAAGCGGGGCGAGGCACTGAAGCTTTCTTT
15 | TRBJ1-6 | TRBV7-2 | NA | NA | CASSSGGGNNSPLHF | TGTGCCAGCAGTTCCGGGGGAGGGAATAATTCACCCCTCCACTTT
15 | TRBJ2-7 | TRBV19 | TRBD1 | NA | CASSIGQGYTYEQYF | TGTGCCAGTAGTATAGGACAGGGCTACACCTACGAGCAGTACTTC
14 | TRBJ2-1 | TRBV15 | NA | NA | CATSRGPGARGQFF | TGTGCCACCAGCAGAGGGCCCGGGGCCCGGGGGCAGTTCTTC
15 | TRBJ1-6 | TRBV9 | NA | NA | CASSITRGRDSPLHF | TGTGCCAGCAGCATCACCAGGGGCCGCGACTCACCCCTCCACTTT
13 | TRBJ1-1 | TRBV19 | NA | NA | CATRGGVNTEAFF | TGTGCCACCCGAGGGGGGGTGAACACTGAAGCTTTCTTT
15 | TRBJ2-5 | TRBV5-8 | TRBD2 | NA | CASSRGTSGEETQYF | TGTGCCAGCAGCAGAGGGACTAGCGGGGAAGAGACCCAGTACTTC
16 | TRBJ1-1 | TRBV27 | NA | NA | CASSLAQGWVGTEAFF | TGTGCCAGCAGTTTAGCCCAGGGGTGGGTGGGCACTGAAGCTTTCTTT
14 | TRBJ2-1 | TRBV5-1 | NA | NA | CASSLDASYNEQFF | TGCGCCAGCAGCTTGGATGCCAGCTACAATGAGCAGTTCTTC
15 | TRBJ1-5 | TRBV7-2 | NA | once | CASSTQPYSNQPQHF | TGTGCCAGCAGCACGCAGCCCTATAGCAATCAGCCCCAGCATTTT
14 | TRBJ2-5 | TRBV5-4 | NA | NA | CASSLSAQEETQYF | TGTGCCAGCAGCTTGTCAGCTCAAGAAGAGACCCAGTACTTC
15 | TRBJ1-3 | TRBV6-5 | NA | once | CASSYSPGSGNTIYF | TGTGCCAGCAGTTACTCCCCAGGCTCCGGAAACACCATATATTTT
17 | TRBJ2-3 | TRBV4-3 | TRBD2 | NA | CASSQDVGGRGPDTQYF | TGCGCCAGCAGCCAAGATGTCGGCGGGAGGGGCCCAGATACGCAGTATTTT
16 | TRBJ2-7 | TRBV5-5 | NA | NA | CASSLMPGVPSQEQYF | TGTGCCAGCAGCTTGATGCCCGGCGTTCCGTCTCAGGAGCAGTACTTC
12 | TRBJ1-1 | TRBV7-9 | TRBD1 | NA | CASGGAGTEAFF | TGTGCCTCAGGGGGCGCGGGCACTGAAGCTTTCTTT
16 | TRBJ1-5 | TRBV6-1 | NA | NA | CASSELAGEGNQPQHF | TGTGCCAGCAGTGAACTGGCTGGGGAGGGCAATCAGCCCCAGCATTTT
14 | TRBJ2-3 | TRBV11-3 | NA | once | CASSLSRSTDTQYF | TGTGCCAGCAGCTTATCACGGAGCACAGATACGCAGTATTTT
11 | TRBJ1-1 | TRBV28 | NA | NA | CASSLSTEAFF | TGTGCCAGCAGTTTATCGACTGAAGCTTTCTTT
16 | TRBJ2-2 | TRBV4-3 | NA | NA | CASSQDPPQHTGELFF | TGCGCCAGCAGCCAAGATCCCCCCCAGCACACCGGGGAGCTGTTTTTT
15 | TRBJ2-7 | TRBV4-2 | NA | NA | CASSQEVLARPLQYF | TGTGCCAGCAGCCAAGAAGTACTAGCCAGGCCCCTGCAGTACTTC
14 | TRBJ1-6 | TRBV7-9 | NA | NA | CASSPGSGSAPLHF | TGTGCCAGCAGCCCAGGGAGCGGTAGTGCACCCCTCCACTTT
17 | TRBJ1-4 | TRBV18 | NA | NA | CASSPGTGAPANEKLFF | TGTGCCAGCTCCCCCGGGACGGGGGCGCCGGCTAATGAAAAACTGTTTTTT
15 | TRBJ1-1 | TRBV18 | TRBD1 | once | CASSPMGQGATEAFF | TGTGCCAGCTCACCAATGGGACAGGGTGCCACTGAAGCTTTCTTT
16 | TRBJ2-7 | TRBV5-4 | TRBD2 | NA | CASSQDRASGYYEQYF | TGCGCCAGCAGCCAAGATAGGGCTAGCGGATACTACGAGCAGTACTTC
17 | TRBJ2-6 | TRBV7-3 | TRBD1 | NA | CASSLGTGGFGANVLTF | TGTGCCAGCAGCTTAGGGACAGGGGGCTTTGGGGCCAACGTCCTGACTTTC
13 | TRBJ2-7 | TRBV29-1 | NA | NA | CSIAPSETYEQYF | TGCAGCATAGCTCCTAGCGAAACCTACGAGCAGTACTTC
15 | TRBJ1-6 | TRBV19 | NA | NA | CASSMEEGVNSPLHF | TGTGCCAGTAGTATGGAGGAGGGGGTTAATTCACCCCTCCACTTT
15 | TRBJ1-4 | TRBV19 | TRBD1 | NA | CASSTGDSYNEKLFF | TGTGCCAGTAGTACCGGGGACAGCTATAATGAAAAACTGTTTTTT
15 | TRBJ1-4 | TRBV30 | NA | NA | CAWSAGAGANEKLFF | TGTGCCTGGAGTGCGGGGGCGGGTGCTAATGAAAAACTGTTTTTT
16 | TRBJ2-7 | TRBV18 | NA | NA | CASSPTRNKITYEQYF | TGTGCCAGCTCACCCACAAGAAACAAAATAACCTACGAGCAGTACTTC
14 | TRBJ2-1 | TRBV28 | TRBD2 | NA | CASSGGLWVGEQFF | TGTGCCAGCAGTGGGGGACTATGGGTCGGAGAGCAGTTCTTC
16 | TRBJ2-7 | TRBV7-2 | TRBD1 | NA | CASSSRRTGAPYEQYF | TGTGCCAGCAGCTCTCGGCGGACAGGGGCCCCCTACGAGCAGTACTTC
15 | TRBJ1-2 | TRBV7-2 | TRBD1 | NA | CASSTDRGRNYGYTF | TGTGCCAGCAGCACCGACAGGGGGCGAAACTATGGCTACACCTTC
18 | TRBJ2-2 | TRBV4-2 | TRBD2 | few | CASSQSGAGGPDTGELFF | TGTGCCAGCAGCCAATCAGGGGCGGGAGGGCCGGACACCGGGGAGCTGTTTTTT
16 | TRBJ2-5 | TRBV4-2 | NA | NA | CASSQTGGRSSGTQYF | TGTGCCAGCAGCCAAACAGGCGGGCGGTCTTCGGGGACCCAGTACTTC
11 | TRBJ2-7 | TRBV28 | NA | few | CASRSTYEQYF | TGTGCCAGCAGATCAACCTACGAGCAGTACTTC
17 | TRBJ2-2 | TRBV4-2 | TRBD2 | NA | CASSQDPAGGNTGELFF | TGTGCCAGCAGCCAAGATCCAGCGGGGGGGAACACCGGGGAGCTGTTTTTT